This TCR beta chain was obtained from a study of regulatory T cells in long-lasting Graves disease. Germline V gene sequence: CDR1 DFQATT, CDR2 SNEGSKA (reference sequence). Unmatched junction bases numbered 23, after V lost 2 bases and J lost 9 bases. The CDR3 covers 19 residues. Whole-study findings and limits: When disease was persistent, TRBV28, TRBJ1-2 and TRBJ2-5 were the favored segments.

This clonotype was found many times. Its antigen is undetermined. Construction of TCR beta libraries relied on iRepertoire HTBI primers and on Arm-PCR targeting CDR3 regions. MiXCR, run by TCRdb on the multiplex PCR reads, gives a single entry per CDR3 protein. Of over 500,000 distinct CDR3 sequences listed, approximately 15% were seen once; the top ten hold about 20%. Time point in this sample: newly diagnosed GD, antithyroid drugs for less than 3 months. Making the TCR library involved RNA that had been extracted from PBMCs. These data were likewise used in another study, on T cells in Graves' hyperthyroidism and ophthalmopathy. That paper notes: A set of HTBI primers served as the primers for a first-round RT-PCR of the TCR CDR3.

This receptor was identified in a woman in her twenties or thirties with Graves disease. The material sequenced was peripheral blood mononuclear cells (PBMCs), taken at new diagnosis, from a patient treated with antithyroid drugs. The chain uses TRBV20-1 and TRBJ2-7, with 12 bases that match TRBD2. CDR3: CSARPPLGGLAGSVFRQYF. CDR3 sequence (DNA): TGCAGTGCTAGACCGCCATTAGGGGGACTAGCGGGCTCCGTCTTTAGGCAGTACTTC.